Below are 6 T cell receptor beta chains sequenced from a single sample in a study of OX40 agonist ivuxolimab in advanced cancers. Clones were read by immunoSEQ multiplex PCR, and TCRdb kept only the in-frame ones, dropping some. The table lists roughly 48,000 clones, 79% of them singletons, with about 2.1% in the top ten. Sequencing used CD4+ or CD8+ T cells sorted from blood, obtained in a trial of the OX40 agonist ivuxolimab. The receptors shown here come from an adult with an advanced solid tumor such as melanoma, head and neck, liver or kidney cancer.

V and J are TRBV6-5 and TRBJ1-2; possibly TRBD1 for D (5 bases). Trimming took 5 bases from V and 3 from J, leaving 10 bases between them. The CDR3 sequence is 13 residues long. Per germline, CDR1 MNHEY and CDR2 SVGAGI. CDR3 loop: CASSDSSYYGYTF. The CDR3, as DNA: TGTGCCAGCAGTGACAGTTCCTACTATGGCTACACCTTC.

The V and J genes are TRBV4-3 and TRBJ2-1; 10 bases fit TRBD2. This CDR3 is built from 20 residues. V lost 0 bases, J lost 0 bases, and 11 bases stayed unmatched. CDR1 and CDR2 from the germline V gene are LGHNA and YSLEER. The CDR3 bases are TGCGCCAGCAGCCAAGATCTAAGCGGGGGGGCGACGAGCTCCTACAATGAGCAGTTCTTC. Translated, it gives CASSQDLSGGATSSYNEQFF.

The chain combines TRBV5-1 with TRBJ1-4; no reliable D call. The CDR3 covers 14 residues. Looked up from germline, CDR1 is SGHRS and CDR2 is YFSETQ. Trimming left V 1 base short and J 5 bases short, with 9 bases between. CDR3 amino acids: CASSLQGPNEKLFF. The CDR3 DNA reads TGCGCCAGCAGCTTGCAAGGGCCCAATGAAAAACTGTTTTTT.

This clone has more than one count but fewer than ten. This chain joins TRBV7-2 and TRBJ1-2; TRBD1 is a possible D gene (5 bases). The germline V gene encodes CDR1 SGHTA and CDR2 FQGNSA. CDR3 length: 11 residues. V was clipped by 4 bases and J by 12 bases, with 12 bases between them. The CDR3 coding sequence is TGTGCCAGCAGCTCGGGGGTGCGCGACACCTTC. It specifies CASSSGVRDTF.

The chain recombines TRBV9 with TRBJ1-3, with no clear D. CDR1 is SGDLS and CDR2 is YYNGEE in the germline V gene. The CDR3 consists of 14 residues. Trimming stripped 4 bases from V and 0 bases from J, with 8 bases between. CDR3 amino acids: CASSLGRSGNTIYF. In DNA form, the CDR3 reads TGTGCCAGCAGCTTGGGCCGCTCTGGAAACACCATATATTTT.

The chain employs TRBV7-9 and TRBJ1-1; D perhaps matches TRBD1 (6 bases). The CDR3 spans 13 residues. Trimming cost V 6 bases and J 0 bases, with 8 bases left between them. Germline V gene data show CDR1 as SEHNR and CDR2 as FQNEAQ (reference sequence). The CDR3 reads CASRGQLNTEAFF. For the CDR3, the DNA is TGTGCCAGCAGAGGACAGTTGAACACTGAAGCTTTCTTT.